The present TCR beta chain was sequenced within a study of blood T cell repertoires in COVID-19. This CDR3 region has 10 residues. The germline gives CDR1 SEHNR, CDR2 FQNEAQ (reference sequence). V lost 8 bases and J lost 5, with 6 bases in between. In the authors' methods: Counts of nucleated cells, estimated from reference gene primer amplification, were obtained. Clones were read by immunoSEQ multiplex PCR, and TCRdb kept only the in-frame ones, dropping some. The V and J calls and clone size come from that table; D and trimming were worked out from the DNA. The table records approximately 470,000 clones, approximately 90% of them present only once. Participants' own reports of clinical history determined their cohort assignment. Recovered status applied to Cohort 3 donors who had two consecutive negative PCRs. It also applied to those with clearance or with symptom resolution.

This chain uses TRBV7-9 with TRBJ1-1; D remains ambiguous. Input material: PBMCs or T cells enriched from blood (not recorded which). This receptor was identified in a woman aged 18-29 years who had recovered from COVID-19. Here the CDR3 DNA reads TGTGCCAGCTCGGTAACTGAAGCTTTCTTT. Protein product: CASSVTEAFF.